This T cell receptor beta chain was obtained from a study of control samples from healthy donors and cancer patients. Only one count was recorded for this clone. The assay was immunoSEQ multiplex PCR, and TCRdb's table has in-frame clones only and misses some. Of a few hundred thousand clones listed, over 75% were seen once; the top ten hold 5% to 8%. Germline CDR1 and CDR2: SGHRS and YFSETQ. This CDR3 has 17 residues. V was shortened by 0 bases and J by 3 bases, with 15 bases between the two germline ends. The chain has TRBV5-1 and TRBJ2-2; D is possibly TRBD1 (5 bases). This receptor was taken from a man aged 40-49 years with head and neck cancer. The material sequenced was PBMCs. CDR3: CASSLEGRGIHTGELFF. CDR3 coding DNA: TGCGCCAGCAGCTTGGAGGGTAGGGGAATCCACACCGGGGAGCTGTTTTTT. The full variable domain, rest sourced from reference TRBV5-1 and TRBJ2-2, is KAGVTQTPRYLIKTRGQQVTLSCSPISGHRSVSWYQQTPGQGLQFLFEYFSETQRNKGNFPGRFSGRQFSNSRSEMNVSTLELGDSALYLCASSLEGRGIHTGELFFGEGSRLTVL.